The rows below give T cell receptor beta chains drawn from one sample of a study of blood T cell repertoires in COVID-19. Clones were read by immunoSEQ multiplex PCR, and TCRdb kept only the in-frame ones, dropping some. The table includes about 220,000 clones, roughly 90% detected once. The specimen sequenced was PBMCs or T cells enriched from blood (not recorded which). The receptors were gathered from a woman younger than 45 who had recovered from COVID-19. CDR3s include the opening cysteine and the closing phenylalanine or tryptophan.

v_call cdr3_aa
TRBV5-1 CASSLAATSGSTYGYTF
TRBV11-2 CASRGPAGRSTGELFF
TRBV9 CASTRAGRTTDTQYF
TRBV4-3 CASSQENSGTVYQETQYF
TRBV7-2 CASSFPFGGGNYNEQFF
TRBV7-2 CASLLPSGQKNTEAFF
TRBV7-9 CASSLLANYGYTF
TRBV27 CASSFNGAYGYTF
TRBV7-9 CASTMSSGNTIYF
TRBV7-9 CASSASLGQVAFF
TRBV7-9 CASSSLTLSTDTQYF
TRBV6-5 CASSYSSGQSAYEQYF
TRBV5-1 CASSSNPREDSPLHF
TRBV16 CASSQTGNSPLHF
TRBV27 CASTQKDGTGNYTF
TRBV9 CASSGGLQETQYF
TRBV29-1 CSVEMGRGGYTF
TRBV18 CASSQYGVSAGNTIYF